This is a list of T cell receptor beta chains from one sample in a study of blood T cell repertoires in COVID-19. Measured with immunoSEQ multiplex PCR; TCRdb has only the in-frame clones, and not every one. The sample has tens of thousands of clones, 84% seen once. Sequenced material: peripheral blood. The receptors shown here come from a human donor in a cohort sampled during active COVID-19. Both conserved end residues are part of each CDR3. A D gene is named only where the DNA matches it firmly. The size of a clone is reported for some rows only, either as once, few or many, or as a class for expanded clones.

cdr3_nt: TGTGCCAGCACAACGGGACAGGGCACCTACGAGCAGTACTTC
cdr3_aa: CASTTGQGTYEQYF
j_call: TRBJ2-7
v_call: TRBV6-5
d_call: TRBD1
clone_size: .

cdr3_nt: TGTGCCAGCAGCTTGGGACAAGTACCTGAAGCTTTCTTT
cdr3_aa: CASSLGQVPEAFF
j_call: TRBJ1-1
v_call: TRBV5-6
d_call: .
clone_size: .

cdr3_nt: TGTGCCAGCTCCCCGGGACTAGCGGGAGCCAATGAGCAGTTCTTC
cdr3_aa: CASSPGLAGANEQFF
j_call: TRBJ2-1
v_call: TRBV18
d_call: TRBD2
clone_size: .

cdr3_nt: TGTGCCAGCAGCGCGACAGGGGGAGGAACTGAAGCTTTCTTT
cdr3_aa: CASSATGGGTEAFF
j_call: TRBJ1-1
v_call: TRBV9
d_call: TRBD1
clone_size: .

cdr3_nt: TGTGCCAGCAGTTTAAACGTAGGCGGGAGGGCCAGAGAGCAGTACTTC
cdr3_aa: CASSLNVGGRAREQYF
j_call: TRBJ2-7
v_call: TRBV27
d_call: TRBD2
clone_size: few

cdr3_nt: TGTGCCAGCTCACCAGGAGTTCGGGAGACCCAGTACTTC
cdr3_aa: CASSPGVRETQYF
j_call: TRBJ2-5
v_call: TRBV18
d_call: .
clone_size: .

cdr3_nt: TGTGCCAGCAGCTTACCGGGGTCATCCCAGGCATTGGTCGGCTACACCTTC
cdr3_aa: CASSLPGSSQALVGYTF
j_call: TRBJ1-2
v_call: TRBV7-9
d_call: .
clone_size: few

cdr3_nt: TGTGCCAGCAAGTACAGGGGGCCGGCGAATGAGCAGTTCTTC
cdr3_aa: CASKYRGPANEQFF
j_call: TRBJ2-1
v_call: TRBV6-6
d_call: TRBD1
clone_size: .

cdr3_nt: TGTGCCAGCAGCTTAGTAGGACTAGCTAACCTCTACAATGAGCAGTTCTTC
cdr3_aa: CASSLVGLANLYNEQFF
j_call: TRBJ2-1
v_call: TRBV11-2
d_call: TRBD2
clone_size: .

cdr3_nt: TGTGCCACCTCGCCAGGGTCTACCTACGAGCAGTACTTC
cdr3_aa: CATSPGSTYEQYF
j_call: TRBJ2-7
v_call: TRBV24-1
d_call: .
clone_size: few

cdr3_nt: TGTGCCACTCAAAGGGGCGGATCCTACGAGCAGTACTTC
cdr3_aa: CATQRGGSYEQYF
j_call: TRBJ2-7
v_call: TRBV19
d_call: .
clone_size: .

cdr3_nt: TGTGCCAGCAGTTTCAGGGGCTCCGGGGAGCTGTTTTTT
cdr3_aa: CASSFRGSGELFF
j_call: TRBJ2-2
v_call: TRBV27
d_call: .
clone_size: few

cdr3_nt: TGTGCCAGCAGCCAAGATGCCGGCCCGACGGGGCAGTACTTC
cdr3_aa: CASSQDAGPTGQYF
j_call: TRBJ2-7
v_call: TRBV3-1/TRBV3-2
d_call: .
clone_size: .

cdr3_nt: TGCGCCAGCAGTACGCCGGGACTAGCGGGAAATGAGCAGTTCTTC
cdr3_aa: CASSTPGLAGNEQFF
j_call: TRBJ2-1
v_call: TRBV10-1
d_call: TRBD2
clone_size: .

cdr3_nt: TGCGCCAGCAGCTTGGACCCAGGCCGCTCTGGAAACACCATATATTTT
cdr3_aa: CASSLDPGRSGNTIYF
j_call: TRBJ1-3
v_call: TRBV5-1
d_call: .
clone_size: .

cdr3_nt: TGTGCCAGCAGCCAGGGACAGATGAACACTGAAGCTTTCTTT
cdr3_aa: CASSQGQMNTEAFF
j_call: TRBJ1-1
v_call: TRBV3-1/TRBV3-2
d_call: TRBD1
clone_size: .

cdr3_nt: TGTGCCAGCAGCTTAGGTAGGACAGAAGAATTCGAGCAGTTCTTC
cdr3_aa: CASSLGRTEEFEQFF
j_call: TRBJ2-1
v_call: TRBV11-3
d_call: .
clone_size: .

cdr3_nt: TGTGCCAGCGGGGCGGGAGTGGTCACCGGGGAGCTGTTTTTT
cdr3_aa: CASGAGVVTGELFF
j_call: TRBJ2-2
v_call: TRBV6-5
d_call: TRBD2
clone_size: .

cdr3_nt: TGTGCCAGCAGCCGAAGCGGGGGAGACGAAAACATTCAGTACTTC
cdr3_aa: CASSRSGGDENIQYF
j_call: TRBJ2-4
v_call: TRBV7-9
d_call: TRBD2
clone_size: .

cdr3_nt: TGTGCCAGCAGCTTGGGCCCAGGGGGTAGTTTAGATACGCAGTATTTT
cdr3_aa: CASSLGPGGSLDTQYF
j_call: TRBJ2-3
v_call: TRBV5-5
d_call: TRBD1
clone_size: .

cdr3_nt: TGCAGCGGCGGACTAGCGGGGGGAACCGGGGAGCTGTTTTTT
cdr3_aa: CSGGLAGGTGELFF
j_call: TRBJ2-2
v_call: TRBV29-1
d_call: TRBD2
clone_size: .

cdr3_nt: TGTGCCAGCAGTTTAACAGTGGAAAATGAGCAGTTCTTC
cdr3_aa: CASSLTVENEQFF
j_call: TRBJ2-1
v_call: TRBV28
d_call: .
clone_size: .

cdr3_nt: TGTGCCAGGCCGGGACAGTCACTTTACGAGCAGTACTTC
cdr3_aa: CARPGQSLYEQYF
j_call: TRBJ2-7
v_call: TRBV12-1
d_call: .
clone_size: .

cdr3_nt: TGTGCCAGCAGCTCTAGGCTCCGGGAGCCACAAGAGACCCAGTACTTC
cdr3_aa: CASSSRLREPQETQYF
j_call: TRBJ2-5
v_call: TRBV13
d_call: .
clone_size: .

cdr3_nt: TGTGCCAGCAGTTACGGGGGAGGGGGTAGTAACTATGGCTACACCTTC
cdr3_aa: CASSYGGGGSNYGYTF
j_call: TRBJ1-2
v_call: TRBV6-5
d_call: .
clone_size: .

cdr3_nt: TGTGCCAGCAGCATGCTCGGTTCGCAGCCCCAGCATTTT
cdr3_aa: CASSMLGSQPQHF
j_call: TRBJ1-5
v_call: TRBV6-5
d_call: .
clone_size: .

cdr3_nt: TGTGCCAGCAGTCCTCTCAGGGGGACCTACGAGCAGTACTTC
cdr3_aa: CASSPLRGTYEQYF
j_call: TRBJ2-7
v_call: TRBV28
d_call: TRBD1
clone_size: .

cdr3_nt: TGTGCCAGCCACCCCTGGGGGACTAGCGGGGTCTACGAGCAGTACTTC
cdr3_aa: CASHPWGTSGVYEQYF
j_call: TRBJ2-7
v_call: TRBV2
d_call: TRBD2
clone_size: .

cdr3_nt: TGTGCCAGTGAGACTGGGCAGGGCTTACATCAGCCCCAGCATTTT
cdr3_aa: CASETGQGLHQPQHF
j_call: TRBJ1-5
v_call: TRBV19
d_call: .
clone_size: .

cdr3_nt: TGTGCCAGTAGCCCCGGGATCTGGACTGAAGCTTTCTTT
cdr3_aa: CASSPGIWTEAFF
j_call: TRBJ1-1
v_call: TRBV19
d_call: .
clone_size: once

cdr3_nt: TGTGCCAGTAGGGAGCGGACGGGAGCTTTCTTT
cdr3_aa: CASRERTGAFF
j_call: TRBJ1-1
v_call: TRBV19
d_call: .
clone_size: .

cdr3_nt: TGTGCCAGTAGTATCTCCCCGGGACAGGGGAATCAGCCCCAGCATTTT
cdr3_aa: CASSISPGQGNQPQHF
j_call: TRBJ1-5
v_call: TRBV19
d_call: TRBD1
clone_size: .

cdr3_nt: TGTGCCAGCAGAACAGGGGTCTCTGGGGCCAACGTCCTGACTTTC
cdr3_aa: CASRTGVSGANVLTF
j_call: TRBJ2-6
v_call: TRBV28
d_call: TRBD1
clone_size: once

cdr3_nt: TGTGCCAGCAGCTCCCTAGCGGGAGTAGGGTCCTACGAGCAGTACTTC
cdr3_aa: CASSSLAGVGSYEQYF
j_call: TRBJ2-7
v_call: TRBV7-6
d_call: TRBD2
clone_size: .

cdr3_nt: TGTGCCAGCAGCCCAGGGGTCGCGTACCAAGAGACCCAGTACTTC
cdr3_aa: CASSPGVAYQETQYF
j_call: TRBJ2-5
v_call: TRBV6-2/TRBV6-3
d_call: .
clone_size: once

cdr3_nt: TGTGCCAGCAGTTCGGGAACCTACGAGCAGTACTTC
cdr3_aa: CASSSGTYEQYF
j_call: TRBJ2-7
v_call: TRBV4-2
d_call: .
clone_size: few

cdr3_nt: TGTGCCAGCACCCACGGTGGGGACTTCCACACCGGGGAGCTGTTTTTT
cdr3_aa: CASTHGGDFHTGELFF
j_call: TRBJ2-2
v_call: TRBV28
d_call: .
clone_size: .

cdr3_nt: TGCGCCAGCACCAAATGGGACAGGGGATCCTACGAGCAGTACTTC
cdr3_aa: CASTKWDRGSYEQYF
j_call: TRBJ2-7
v_call: TRBV5-1
d_call: TRBD1
clone_size: .

cdr3_nt: TGTGCCAGCAGCACAGATTGGACTGGTGGCTACACCTTC
cdr3_aa: CASSTDWTGGYTF
j_call: TRBJ1-2
v_call: TRBV5-4
d_call: .
clone_size: .

cdr3_nt: TGCGCCAGCAGCTTATCTAACGAGCAGTACTTC
cdr3_aa: CASSLSNEQYF
j_call: TRBJ2-7
v_call: TRBV5-1
d_call: .
clone_size: few

cdr3_nt: TGTGCCAGCAGCCTAGGGACAGGGCGAGGGACCGGGGAGCTGTTTTTT
cdr3_aa: CASSLGTGRGTGELFF
j_call: TRBJ2-2
v_call: TRBV7-3
d_call: TRBD1
clone_size: .

cdr3_nt: TGCGCCAGCAGTGATCAGGGGGATTCACCCCTCCACTTT
cdr3_aa: CASSDQGDSPLHF
j_call: TRBJ1-6
v_call: TRBV10-1
d_call: TRBD1
clone_size: once

cdr3_nt: TGCGCCAGCAGCTTGGCCGTGGTTGGCGGCTCACCCCTCCACTTT
cdr3_aa: CASSLAVVGGSPLHF
j_call: TRBJ1-6
v_call: TRBV5-1
d_call: .
clone_size: .

cdr3_nt: TGTGCCAGCAGTTTCTCGGTCTCAAGCCGGTTCTTC
cdr3_aa: CASSFSVSSRFF
j_call: TRBJ2-1
v_call: TRBV28
d_call: .
clone_size: few

cdr3_nt: TGTGCCAGCAGCTCCGGACTAGCGGGGGGCGTAGCGGATACGCAGTATTTT
cdr3_aa: CASSSGLAGGVADTQYF
j_call: TRBJ2-3
v_call: TRBV9
d_call: TRBD2
clone_size: .